This paragraph covers one T cell receptor beta chain sequence. This clonotype has a handful of counts. What antigen it recognizes has not been identified. The record has no base qualities; no much larger clone is one base away. The sequencer was an Illumina NovaSeq 6000. TCRalpha and TCRbeta cDNA libraries were constructed by 5'RACE with constant-segment primers, with sample barcodes and unique molecular identifiers being introduced. Trizol reagent was used to extract RNA from every sample. Amplification of the libraries took two PCR steps, and the second step added a second sample barcode plus Illumina TruSeq adapters. Sequencing of the libraries was done on an Illumina NovaSeq, producing 2 x 150 bp paired-end reads. The authors' analysis ran thus. The reads were demultiplexed and collapsed into UMI-guided consensus sequences using migec v1.2.7. Using mixcr v2.1.11, UMI consensuses were aligned to TRA and TRB V and J templates and then assembled into clonotypes. Clonotypes were classified as expanded or contracted when called significant by both edgeR and NoisET, with noise models trained on biological replicates. For edgeR calls, the thresholds were a false discovery rate-adjusted p below 0.01 and a log2 fold-change of 1. PCA with hierarchical clustering of max-normalized trajectories of the 1000 most abundant clonotypes was used as exploratory dynamics analysis. Each responding clone was given a CD4 or CD8 phenotype based on the CD4+ and CD8+ repertoires, which had been sequenced separately. The public reads were reanalyzed by TCRdb: fastp trimming at Q25, MiXCR alignment, in-frame beta chains only. Identical CDR3 proteins give one entry, which carries the most common genes and DNA. TCRdb, not the authors, supplied the V and J calls. The sample table records a few hundred thousand distinct CDR3 sequences; roughly 15% of these occur just once. The top ten clonotypes cover approximately 21% of the sample.

V was cut back by 4 bases and J by 6 bases, leaving a gap of 21 bases between them. The CDR3 has 16 amino acids, counting the end cysteine and phenylalanine. CDR3 DNA only is kept here, 48 bases in frame from base 1. From the germline V gene, CDR1 is SGHTA and CDR2 is FQGNSA. This specimen belongs to a study of T-cell memory formation after mild COVID-19 (dated by TCRdb to the early 2020s). For context, the study as a whole: TCR sequence clusters from the two donors were largely donor specific. In two donors, T-cell clones that expanded and contracted after mild COVID-19 were followed by sequencing TCRalpha and TCRbeta repertoires longitudinally. Two young, previously healthy adult volunteers made up the cohort, one male and one female.

Broad study findings and their caveats: Clones that contracted from day 15 to 85 showed balanced CD4/CD8 phenotypes, whereas a second wave of clones that expanded from day 15 to 37 leaned towards CD4+. Some responding clones were found in pre-infection memory, which suggests that pre-existing cross-reactive memory T cells took part in the SARS-CoV-2 response. SARS-CoV-2 specificity of the second-wave clones peaking on day 37 was not confirmed. Only a couple of mild cases were covered in the study, and larger cohorts including severe cases with pre-infection samples were considered necessary. Contracting CD4+ clones were found mainly in CM and EM memory subsets, while CD8+ clones were enriched in EMRA.

Ficoll-Paque density gradient centrifugation was used to isolate PBMCs. This receptor was identified in a man aged 18-30 years who had mild COVID-19 (a few samples of this study predate the infection). The sample titles of this study are shuffled in the database, so cell type and time point are left out; the donor was told from shared clones. The rearranged chain carries TRBV7-2 and TRBJ2-5; the D region may be TRBD1 or TRBD2, each matching 5 bases equally. The specimen sequenced was PBMCs or a T cell subset sorted from them (not recorded which). The nucleotides read TGTGCCAGCAGCTCAATGGGGACGACCCACCAGAAGACCCAGTACTTC. Translated, this is CASSSMGTTHQKTQYF.